The present T cell receptor (beta chain) was sequenced within a study of cytomegalovirus exposure and HLA in healthy donors. Study-level results: A highly shared variant cluster was judged a likely technical artifact. As a later analysis showed, several of the most significant clusters appeared to be linked to common viral pathogens.

60 Vbeta and 13 Jbeta primers were used in PCR. Measured with immunoSEQ multiplex PCR; TCRdb has only the in-frame clones, and not every one. This repertoire shows 90,000 to 120,000 clones, approximately 84% found once; its top ten account for about 2.3%. To note about this clone: Its specificity is unknown.

Sequencing was carried out using PBMCs. The source of this sequence is a man aged 25 to 40 in good health and CMV-seronegative.

CDR3 region: CASSFLAGGPSEQYF. The CDR3 DNA follows: TGTGCCAGCAGCTTTCTAGCGGGGGGGCCCAGCGAGCAGTACTTC. The chain links TRBV7-9 to TRBJ2-7, with 12 positions matching TRBD2. The CDR3 has 15 residues. Trimming took 3 bases from V and 6 from J; bases not matched to a gene: 6. Per germline, CDR1 SEHNR and CDR2 FQNEAQ (reference sequence).